This T cell receptor (beta chain) was identified during a study of control samples from healthy donors and cancer patients. Between the trimmed V and J ends, which lost 3 bases and 6 bases, there was a span of 4 bases. The length of the CDR3 is 12 residues. Germline V lookup: CDR1 KGHDR, CDR2 SFDVKD. Profiled with immunoSEQ multiplex PCR; TCRdb holds only in-frame clones, not every one. The repertoire holds 170,000 or so clones, around 91% seen once, with more than 1.3% in the top ten. This TCR was recovered from a woman aged 50 to 60 in good health. Sequencing was done on a sample of blood. The chain combines TRBV24-1 with TRBJ2-2; no firm D call. DNA for the CDR3: TGTGCCACCAGTGATGGTCCCGGGGAGCTGTTTTTT. Translated: CATSDGPGELFF.